The 19 T cell receptor beta chains in this list originate from one sample, sequenced in a study of OX40 agonist ivuxolimab in advanced cancers. Repertoires were generated with immunoSEQ multiplex PCR, while TCRdb's copy carries only in-frame clones and drops some. Of 60,000 to 85,000 clones in the sample, around nine tenths were seen once. The sequenced sample was CD4+ or CD8+ T cells sorted from blood, obtained in a trial of the OX40 agonist ivuxolimab. The receptors come from an adult with an advanced solid tumor such as melanoma, head and neck, liver or kidney cancer.

A single count supports this clone. The V gene is TRBV2, the J gene TRBJ2-3, with a tentative D call TRBD1 (6 bases). V was clipped by 8 bases and J by 0 bases, with 9 bases between them. The CDR3 has 13 amino acids. From germline, CDR1 is SNHLY and CDR2 FYNNEI. CDR3 sequence reads: CASETGSTDTQYF. The CDR3 DNA follows: TGTGCCAGCGAGACAGGTAGCACAGATACGCAGTATTTT.

V usage is TRBV25-1 and J usage is TRBJ2-1; 8 bases fit TRBD1. Germline V gene sequence: CDR1 MGHDK, CDR2 SYGVNS. Unmatched junction bases numbered 7, after V lost 2 bases and J lost 7 bases. The CDR3 contains 15 residues. The CDR3: CASSEHGTGQNEQFF. In nucleotides, the CDR3 is TGTGCCAGCAGTGAACATGGGACAGGTCAAAATGAGCAGTTCTTC.

The chain employs TRBV7-3 and TRBJ2-3; the match to TRBD2 covers 7 bases. V shed 4 bases and J 6 bases; nucleotides not matched to a gene: 10. This CDR3 contains 15 residues. CDR1 SGHTA and CDR2 FQGTGA come from the germline V gene. The DNA for the CDR3 is TGTGCCAGCAGCTCCTCTAGCGGACCTACGGATACGCAGTATTTT. Its protein is CASSSSSGPTDTQYF.

This sequence joins TRBV6-5 and TRBJ2-7; either TRBD1 or TRBD2 may fit D (5 bases each). The CDR3 has 14 residues. The ends were cut back, 4 bases at V and 3 bases at J, with 13 bases in the middle. CDR1 and CDR2 from the germline V gene are MNHEY and SVGAGI. The CDR3 DNA reads TGTGCCAGCAGTTTATCCGGGACCCTCTACGAGCAGTACTTC. Its protein product is CASSLSGTLYEQYF.

J is TRBJ1-2 and V is TRBV25-1; 8 positions agree with TRBD1. CDR3 length: 15 residues. From germline, CDR1 is MGHDK and CDR2 SYGVNS. V shed 6 bases, J shed 0 bases, and the junction held 6 bases outside the gene matches. CDR3 in amino acids: CASRPGGISNYGYTF. The CDR3 bases are TGTGCCAGCAGGCCAGGGGGCATTTCTAACTATGGCTACACCTTC.

The rearrangement uses TRBV11-3 and TRBJ2-2; no clear D. The germline V gene has CDR1 SGHNT and CDR2 YENEEA. This CDR3 is 14 amino acids long. V shed 1 base and J shed 4 bases, with 7 bases lying between them. CDR3 sequence: CASSLGRATGELFF. The DNA of the CDR3 is TGTGCCAGCAGCTTAGGAAGGGCCACCGGGGAGCTGTTTTTT.

The gene calls are TRBV5-1 and TRBJ2-2; 9 bases match TRBD1. V lost 0 bases and J lost 7; bases outside the gene matches: 4. CDR3 length: 15 residues. Germline V lookup: CDR1 SGHRS, CDR2 YFSETQ. CDR3 residues: CASSLVTGGGGELFF. In nucleotides, the CDR3 is TGCGCCAGCAGCTTGGTCACAGGGGGCGGCGGGGAGCTGTTTTTT.

V and J are TRBV11-2 and TRBJ2-1; D not resolved. The CDR3 spans 13 residues. Germline V CDR1 and CDR2: SGHAT, FQNNGV. Trimming took 2 bases from V and 9 from J, leaving 11 bases between them. CDR3 bases: TGTGCCAGCAGCTTAAATGGACCGGGTGAGCAGTTCTTC. This sequence encodes CASSLNGPGEQFF.

This clone turned up a few times. J is TRBJ1-2 and V is TRBV28; the match to TRBD1 covers 8 bases. After removal of 6 bases from V and 3 bases from J, the junction contained 6 bases not matched to a gene. Looked up from germline, CDR1 is MDHEN and CDR2 is SYDVKM. This CDR3 has 14 amino acids. CDR3 nucleotides: TGTGCCAGCAGCTGGACAGGGACATACTATGGCTACACCTTC. This gives the protein CASSWTGTYYGYTF.

Remarks on this clone: The CDR3 ends on some other residue instead of the conserved phenylalanine or tryptophan, so this is likely a read error. The DNA is omitted, as the CDR3 cannot be located on it reliably, and the CDR3 follows TCRdb's listing. CDR3 sequence reads: CASSFARESPLL. The J gene is TRBJ2-7, the V gene TRBV28; TRBD2, the D gene given by the table, was not confirmed from the DNA. With termini counted, the CDR3 has 12 amino acids. The germline CDR1 and CDR2 sequences are MDHEN and SYDVKM.

In this sample, this clone turned up a few times. The chain has TRBV10-3 and TRBJ1-1; D is unresolved. Germline CDR1 reads ENHRY; CDR2 reads SYGVKD. With 6 bases removed from V and 2 bases from J, the gap between germline ends came to 10 bases. The CDR3 spans 13 residues. The CDR3 loop is CAIRGAGNTEAFF. Here the CDR3 DNA reads TGTGCCATCAGAGGAGCGGGAAACACTGAAGCTTTCTTT.

The chain has TRBV27 and TRBJ2-5; D might be TRBD1 (6 bases). Trimming pared 2 bases from V and 3 bases from J, leaving 7 bases between. Germline loops: CDR1 MNHEY, CDR2 SMNVEV (reference sequence). This CDR3 contains 13 residues. The CDR3 protein is CASSLTGKETQYF. The CDR3 DNA is TGTGCCAGCAGTTTAACAGGGAAAGAGACCCAGTACTTC.

This sequence joins TRBV2 and TRBJ2-2; maybe TRBD1 (7 bases). From germline, CDR1 is SNHLY and CDR2 FYNNEI. The germline V and J ends were trimmed by 6 bases and 0 bases, with 11 bases remaining between them. This CDR3 spans 15 amino acids. The CDR3 is CASRGGQTNTGELFF. CDR3 in DNA: TGTGCCAGCAGGGGGGGACAGACGAACACCGGGGAGCTGTTTTTT.

The gene calls are TRBV19 and TRBJ2-7; TRBD2 aligns across 8 bases. The CDR3 covers 18 residues. The germline V gene encodes CDR1 LNHDA and CDR2 SQIVND (reference sequence). V lost 2 bases to trimming and J lost 1 base; unmatched junction nucleotides: 13. In nucleotides, the CDR3 is TGTGCCAGTAGTATAAGAGGCGGGGGGACGACCGTTTCCTACGAGCAGTACTTC. This sequence encodes CASSIRGGGTTVSYEQYF.

The rearrangement uses TRBV6-5 and TRBJ2-2; TRBD1 agrees at 8 bases. Germline CDR1 MNHEY, CDR2 SVGAGI. The CDR3 loop spans 14 amino acids. V dropped 4 bases and J dropped 5; count of bases not matched to a gene: 3. CDR3: CASSSRTGTGELFF. In nucleotides, the CDR3 is TGTGCCAGCAGTTCACGGACAGGGACCGGGGAGCTGTTTTTT.

This clone came up once. V usage is TRBV5-4 and J usage is TRBJ2-3; 9 positions match TRBD2. Germline values: CDR1 SGHNT, CDR2 YYREEE (reference sequence). The CDR3 loop spans 15 amino acids. V gave up 0 bases and J gave up 3 bases; unmatched junction bases: 2. The CDR3 DNA reads as TGTGCCAGCAGCTTGGCAAGCGGGAGGACAGATACGCAGTATTTT. It encodes CASSLASGRTDTQYF.

This clone was found once. The genes are TRBV7-2 and TRBJ2-3, with 10 bases matching TRBD1. Germline trimming cut 2 bases from V and 3 bases from J; bases unmatched to any gene: 5. Per germline, CDR1 SGHTA and CDR2 FQGNSA. This CDR3 is 16 amino acids long. CDR3 amino acids: CASSLMRQGATDTQYF. CDR3 DNA: TGTGCCAGCAGCTTAATGAGACAGGGGGCAACAGATACGCAGTATTTT.

This clone has only a few counts. The gene calls are TRBV2 and TRBJ1-1, with D uncertain. The V and J ends lost 10 bases and 3 bases respectively, with 15 bases between them. The germline V gene has CDR1 SNHLY and CDR2 FYNNEI. There are 13 residues in the CDR3. The CDR3, as DNA: TGTGCCAACGCCCCAACCCGATACACTGAAGCTTTCTTT. The encoded protein is CANAPTRYTEAFF.

The V call is TRBV30, the J call TRBJ1-1; possibly TRBD1 for D (5 bases). CDR3 length: 12 amino acids. CDR1 is GTSNPN, CDR2 SVGIG, per germline (reference sequence). Trimming took 5 bases from V and 11 from J, leaving 18 bases between them. The CDR3 loop reads CAWADSGSRAFF. DNA for the CDR3: TGTGCCTGGGCGGATTCAGGGTCACGGGCTTTCTTT.